This T cell receptor beta chain was captured by sequencing in a study of beta chain features in type 1 diabetes. Sequenced material consisted of expressed TCRB transcripts (all of the isolated RNA was reverse transcribed). Measured with immunoSEQ multiplex PCR; TCRdb has only the in-frame clones, and not every one. The data hold about 140,000 clones, with under 11% observed a single time. CDR3 length equals 15 residues. The V gene lost 7 bases and the J gene lost 2 bases, with 16 bases spanning the gap. Germline CDR1 reads MNHEY; CDR2 reads SVGAGI. Staining for CD45RO/CCR7/CD25/CD127/CD95/CD27 allowed sorting of CD4+ naive, central memory, regulatory and stem cell-like memory cells.

The chain recombines TRBV6-5 with TRBJ2-3; D perhaps matches TRBD2 (5 bases). The sample was naive CD4+ T cells from blood. The TCR was taken from a man younger than 30 in good health. The DNA of the CDR3 is TGTGCCAGCAACCCATTCGGGGATTCCACAGATACGCAGTATTTT. It translates to CASNPFGDSTDTQYF.